The rows below give T cell receptor beta chains drawn from one sample of a study of post-analysis software for immune sequencing data. TCRdb fed the PCR reads into MiXCR, producing one record per CDR3 protein. The data hold fewer than 550,000 distinct CDR3 sequences, with approximately 34% observed a single time. The specimen was blood. The receptors come from a girl younger than 18 with multiple sclerosis. Both conserved end residues are trimmed from each CDR3.

v_call	cdr3_aa
TRBV5-1	ASSSGLAGGGPFTDTQY
TRBV29-1	SVVAGAPNYGYT
TRBV2	ASYRDRNNEQF
TRBV4-1	ASSQGGGTDFYEQY
TRBV11-2	ASSSGGLAGQETQY
TRBV5-1	ASNLAGRRDGGEQF
TRBV27	ASSRGGGQETQY
TRBV7-2	ASSLLARTDTQY
TRBV7-2	ASSRETGVNKHEQF
TRBV10-3	ATHTGDRDTESMNSSPLH
TRBV4-1	ASSQDDRPTVGGYT
TRBV12-5	ASGSAGTTEAF
TRBV11-2	ASSLGSGGNNEQF
TRBV7-2	ATEEAGGLYEQY
TRBV4-2	ASSPRSGAKDTQY
TRBV2	ASSESRVYEQY
TRBV24-1	ATSDLVGNTEAF
TRBV10-3	AISVKGASYEQY
TRBV5-1	ASRSDRANTGELF
TRBV29-1	SVDKGGYGYT
TRBV7-2	ASSPTGGSLPQH
TRBV15	ATSTGTGNTEAF
TRBV20-1	SGLTSGTDTQY
TRBV9	ASSARRRQGADTQY
TRBV20-1	SARDGTVFYSNQPQH
TRBV10-3	AISESRSLLC
TRBV6-5	ASSYRRFLNTEAF
TRBV28	ASRGATWVTSTDTQY
TRBV15	ATSRPSRTAYGYT
TRBV12-3/TRBV12-4	ASSLAHEGEQF
TRBV5-1	ASVSSGANVLT
TRBV2	ASTNRRKLAQY
TRBV29-1	SVDTQGIDTQY
TRBV20-1	SARVARTTLSYNEQF
TRBV20-1	SARGPRGLAKNEQF
TRBV20-1	SARDRAGGPETQY
TRBV10-2	ACKTDVNNEQF
TRBV7-2	ASSRNSPLH
TRBV5-1	ASSFLGLNTEAF
TRBV12-3/TRBV12-4	AVRPRVTADVQY
TRBV14	ASSHNTGRVTEQY
TRBV4-2	ASSSGRSYEQY
TRBV7-9	ANSLAWTEENIQY
TRBV3-1	ASSQEGRVTEAF
TRBV7-2	ASSLEGGGTYNEQF
TRBV20-1	SARGQGGFSVQY
TRBV6-1	ASRPYRGGYGYT
TRBV20-1	SARDEGAGNQPQH
TRBV4-1	ASSQDQVRDRVGTDTQY
TRBV5-1	ASLRRAPYNEQF
TRBV20-1	SARVLMPGQENTGELF